These 14 T cell receptor beta chains were sequenced from one sample in a study of T cell repertoires in cytomegalovirus infection. No antigen is known for these receptors. One entry per CDR3 protein, called by TCRdb with MiXCR from the reads. The sample includes more than 250,000 distinct CDR3 sequences, roughly 25% of them seen just once. The material was cultured PBMCs, obtained from culture after CMV antigen stimulation. The source is a human donor in good health (CMV status not recorded). Some clones in this sample may be carry-over from other donors' samples.

This clonotype was observed a few times. The chain is built from TRBV11-3 and TRBJ2-2; D gene uncertain. This CDR3 region has 15 residues. The germline V and J ends were trimmed by 3 bases and 2 bases, with 10 bases remaining between them. The germline gives CDR1 SGHNT, CDR2 YENEEA. The CDR3 protein is CASSFVGSNTGELFF. The CDR3 nucleotides read TGTGCCAGCAGCTTCGTTGGCAGTAACACCGGGGAGCTGTTTTTT.

V gene TRBV29-1 combines with J gene TRBJ1-1, with D possibly being TRBD1 (5 bases). Germline V gene data show CDR1 as SQVTM and CDR2 as ANQGSEA. Between the trimmed V and J ends, which lost 8 bases and 1 base, there was a span of 11 bases. The CDR3 consists of 12 residues. The DNA of the CDR3 is TGCAGCTCTCGCGGGGGGAACACTGAAGCTTTCTTT. Encoded protein: CSSRGGNTEAFF.

This clonotype was detected only a few times. The chain combines TRBV30 with TRBJ1-5, with D possibly being TRBD1 (6 bases). The CDR3 has 15 amino acids. V was cut by 3 bases and J by 6 bases, with 18 bases left in between. CDR1 is GTSNPN, CDR2 SVGIG, per germline (reference sequence). The CDR3 DNA reads TGTGCCTGGAGACTTACGGGACATGGTGGTCAGCCCCAGCATTTT. Its translation: CAWRLTGHGGQPQHF.

This clonotype appeared a few times. The chain uses TRBV7-6 and TRBJ2-1; TRBD2 aligns across 9 bases. Per the germline V gene, CDR1 is SGHVS and CDR2 is FNYEAQ. Trimming at V came to 5 bases and at J to 7 bases, leaving 12 bases not matched to a gene. The CDR3 runs 16 residues. The CDR3 region is CASSRMTSGATNEQFF. CDR3 nucleotides: TGTGCCAGCAGCAGAATGACTAGCGGAGCTACTAATGAGCAGTTCTTC.

This chain uses TRBV24-1 with TRBJ2-5, with a weak D call TRBD1 (6 bases). Germline CDR1 KGHDR, CDR2 SFDVKD. V lost 2 bases and J lost 9, with 12 bases in between. The CDR3 is 13 residues long. CDR3 bases: TGTGCCACCAGTGATTCCGACAGGACGGCCCAGTACTTC. Its protein is CATSDSDRTAQYF.

This chain links TRBV6-5 with TRBJ2-1; TRBD2 aligns across 11 bases. The CDR3 extends over 18 amino acids. The V and J ends lost 5 bases and 0 bases, in that order; junction bases with no gene match: 9. Per germline, CDR1 MNHEY and CDR2 SVGAGI. CDR3 protein: CASSIAGGVGGSYNEQFF. The CDR3 nucleotides are TGTGCCAGCAGTATAGCGGGAGGGGTTGGAGGCTCCTACAATGAGCAGTTCTTC.

The chain recombines TRBV7-2 with TRBJ2-1, with 8 bases identical to TRBD2. Germline V gene data show CDR1 as SGHTA and CDR2 as FQGNSA. V lost 3 bases to trimming and J lost 2 bases; unmatched junction nucleotides: 3. This CDR3 has 15 residues. CDR3: CASSFSGNTYNEQFF. The CDR3 DNA is TGTGCCAGCAGCTTTAGCGGGAACACCTACAATGAGCAGTTCTTC.

The chain uses TRBV7-2 and TRBJ1-2, with D perhaps TRBD1 (5 bases). There are 15 residues in the CDR3. Germline values: CDR1 SGHTA, CDR2 FQGNSA. The V and J ends lost 5 bases and 5 bases respectively, with 18 bases between them. CDR3 DNA: TGTGCCAGCAGCACAAGGGGACGGACGTTATATGGCTACACCTTC. Amino acids: CASSTRGRTLYGYTF.

This clonotype was detected only once. One end of the junction is discordant with germline, which a read error may explain. This rearrangement joins TRBV19 to TRBJ1-2; 8 bases are a match to TRBD1. CDR3 length: 11 residues. Looked up from germline, CDR1 is LNHDA and CDR2 is SQIVND (reference sequence). CDR3: CASQGAWGCTF. CDR3 DNA: TGTGCCAGCCAGGGGGCGTGGGGCTGCACCTTC.

V gene TRBV7-8 combines with J gene TRBJ1-2; weak D call: TRBD1 (6 bases). This CDR3 has 13 residues. V shed 4 bases and J shed 3 bases, with 9 bases lying between them. Germline assignment: CDR1 SGHVS and CDR2 FQNEAQ. CDR3 DNA sequence: TGTGCCAGCAGCTCGGGGGCAGACTATGGCTACACCTTC. Translating gives CASSSGADYGYTF.

This clonotype was counted many times. This chain uses TRBV7-8 with TRBJ2-5, with 8 positions matching TRBD2. V was clipped by 2 bases and J by 2 bases; unmatched bases: 7. The CDR3 spans 16 residues. The germline gives CDR1 SGHVS, CDR2 FQNEAQ. The CDR3 sequence is CASSLRSGSTQETQYF. The CDR3 DNA is TGTGCCAGCAGCTTACGGAGCGGGAGTACGCAAGAGACCCAGTACTTC. The whole variable domain, remainder taken from reference TRBV7-8 and TRBJ2-5, is GAGVSQSPRYKVAKRGQDVALRCDPISGHVSLFWYQQALGQGPEFLTYFQNEAQLDKSGLPSDRFFAERPEGSVSTLKIQRTQQEDSAVYLCASSLRSGSTQETQYFGPGTRLLVL.

This clonotype was recorded at least ten times. The V and J genes are TRBV11-2 and TRBJ2-1, with 7 nucleotides matching TRBD2. The germline CDR1 and CDR2 sequences are SGHAT and FQNNGV. The CDR3 is 16 amino acids. V was clipped by 5 bases and J by 0 bases; unmatched bases: 7. The CDR3 bases are TGTGCCAGCAGCCGAATGCGGGAGAGCTCCTACAATGAGCAGTTCTTC. Its translation: CASSRMRESSYNEQFF.

This clonotype was observed a few times. The J gene is TRBJ2-1, the V gene TRBV20-1; 13 bases line up with TRBD2. The CDR3 is made up of 15 amino acids. Germline trimming cut 4 bases from V and 5 bases from J; bases unmatched to any gene: 5. Germline values: CDR1 DFQATT, CDR2 SNEGSKA (reference sequence). CDR3 DNA sequence: TGCAGTGCTACCTCCGGGACTAGCGGGAACAATGAGCAGTTCTTC. It yields the protein CSATSGTSGNNEQFF.

This clonotype was picked up many times. The V call is TRBV7-2, the J call TRBJ2-7, with D perhaps matching TRBD2 (6 bases). CDR1 SGHTA and CDR2 FQGNSA come from the germline V gene. There are 17 residues in the CDR3. Trimming stripped 1 base from V and 2 bases from J, with 18 bases between. CDR3 nucleotides: TGTGCCAGCAGCTTAGTGGGGAGGCGGACACAGACCTACGAGCAGTACTTC. This codes for CASSLVGRRTQTYEQYF.